The rows below give T cell receptor beta chains drawn from one sample of a study of human T cells and chemical hapten exposure. In TCRdb, the RACE reads were re-called with MiXCR into one record per CDR3 protein. Of about 93,000 distinct CDR3 sequences listed, 7.5% to 9.5% are singletons. The sample was whole blood, taken in connection with sensitization to the hapten diphenylcyclopropenone (DPC). These receptors came from a man aged 40-55 years with alopecia areata. Some clones in this sample may be carry-over from other donors' samples. Each CDR3 is given with its conserved first and last residue. D genes are given only for firm matches. Expanded clones are given a class, and other clones once, few, many or no size at all.

clone_size	d_call	v_call	j_call	cdr3_aa	cdr3_nt
NA	NA	TRBV12-3/TRBV12-4	TRBJ1-5	CASSPEALFQPQHF	TGTGCCAGCAGCCCCGAGGCCCTTTTTCAGCCCCAGCATTTT
many	NA	TRBV27	TRBJ1-4	CASSLGPPNEKLFF	TGTGCCAGCAGTTTAGGTCCTCCTAATGAAAAACTGTTTTTT
few	NA	TRBV19	TRBJ2-1	CASSIKGNEQFF	TGTGCCAGTAGTATTAAGGGGAATGAGCAGTTCTTC
few	TRBD1	TRBV6-6	TRBJ1-5	CASSYQGQGVGQPQHF	TGTGCCAGCAGTTATCAGGGACAGGGTGTTGGTCAGCCCCAGCATTTT
NA	TRBD2	TRBV6-2/TRBV6-3	TRBJ2-3	CASSPGPSDPRTAGGSTDTQYF	TGTGCCAGCAGCCCGGGACCGAGTGATCCCAGGACAGCGGGAGGAAGCACAGATACGCAGTATTTT
NA	TRBD1	TRBV5-1	TRBJ1-5	CASSLTGASQPQHF	TGCGCCAGCAGTTTAACAGGGGCGTCCCAGCCCCAGCATTTT
few	NA	TRBV10-3	TRBJ1-2	CAISGGAENYGYTF	TGTGCCATCAGTGGAGGGGCGGAGAATTATGGCTACACCTTC
NA	NA	TRBV18	TRBJ1-2	CASSPGPIANYGYTF	TGTGCCAGCTCACCAGGGCCGATTGCTAACTATGGCTACACCTTC
NA	NA	TRBV10-3	TRBJ2-5	CAISEGPETQYF	TGTGCCATCAGTGAAGGACCAGAGACCCAGTACTTC
few	NA	TRBV21-1	TRBJ2-7	CASSKDQASGTNYEQYF	TGTGCCAGCAGCAAAGACCAGGCTAGCGGAACAAACTACGAGCAGTACTTC
few	TRBD2	TRBV19	TRBJ2-7	CASSTGTSGRIYEQYF	TGTGCCAGTAGTACCGGGACTAGCGGGAGAATCTACGAGCAGTACTTC
many	NA	TRBV2	TRBJ1-5	CASKTPTPGGQPQHF	TGTGCCAGCAAAACCCCGACCCCCGGGGGGCAGCCCCAGCATTTT
many	NA	TRBV9	TRBJ1-1	CASSIDTMNTEAFF	TGTGCCAGCAGCATCGACACTATGAACACTGAAGCTTTCTTT
NA	TRBD2	TRBV6-2/TRBV6-3	TRBJ2-3	CASGEPAPGAGVKDTQYF	TGTGCCAGCGGAGAACCAGCCCCGGGAGCGGGAGTTAAAGATACGCAGTATTTT
few	NA	TRBV6-2/TRBV6-3	TRBJ1-5	CASRSNNQPQHF	TGTGCCAGCAGATCCAACAATCAGCCCCAGCATTTT
few	NA	TRBV7-6	TRBJ2-7	CASSLVAGVERQYF	TGTGCCAGCAGCTTAGTGGCTGGGGTCGAGAGGCAGTACTTC
NA	TRBD1	TRBV12-3/TRBV12-4	TRBJ1-2	CASSPLSTGLSNYGYTF	TGTGCCAGCAGTCCCCTTTCGACAGGGCTGAGTAACTATGGCTACACCTTC
many	NA	TRBV24-1	TRBJ1-5	CATSEGAGQPQHF	TGTGCCACCAGTGAGGGGGCCGGTCAGCCCCAGCATTTT
few	NA	TRBV7-8	TRBJ2-7	CASSFPGRHEQYF	TGTGCCAGCAGCTTCCCGGGACGCCACGAGCAGTACTTC
many	TRBD2	TRBV20-1	TRBJ2-3	CSARDGGLASDTQYF	TGCAGTGCTAGAGATGGGGGACTAGCTTCAGATACGCAGTATTTT
few	TRBD2	TRBV12-3/TRBV12-4	TRBJ2-4	CASSLSPSASGRTAKNIQYF	TGTGCCAGCAGTTTATCCCCTAGCGCTAGCGGGAGAACGGCCAAAAACATTCAGTACTTC
many	NA	TRBV6-5	TRBJ1-2	CASKSDNYGYTF	TGTGCCAGCAAAAGCGATAACTATGGCTACACCTTC
many	NA	TRBV5-1	TRBJ2-3	CASSSDSPTDTQYF	TGCGCCAGCAGCTCGGACAGTCCCACAGATACGCAGTATTTT
NA	TRBD2	TRBV4-2	TRBJ2-7	CASSPQREATYEQYF	TGTGCCAGCAGCCCTCAGCGGGAGGCCACCTACGAGCAGTACTTC
once	NA	TRBV28	TRBJ2-7	CASSSSGTFTYEQYF	TGTGCCAGCAGTTCGTCCGGGACTTTTACCTACGAGCAGTACTTC
NA	NA	TRBV15	TRBJ2-2	CATSRDRDGGELFF	TGTGCCACCAGCAGAGATCGGGACGGCGGGGAGCTGTTTTTT
few	NA	TRBV18	TRBJ1-4	CASSTDTGGEKLFF	TGTGCCAGCTCTACTGACACGGGCGGCGAAAAACTGTTTTTT
many	TRBD2	TRBV29-1	TRBJ2-3	CSVATRLAGGGNTQYF	TGCAGCGTTGCGACTCGGCTAGCGGGAGGAGGAAATACGCAGTATTTT
many	NA	TRBV28	TRBJ2-1	CASSLMGVSSVEQFF	TGTGCCAGCAGTCTTATGGGCGTATCTAGCGTCGAGCAGTTCTTC
many	NA	TRBV29-1	TRBJ2-1	CSVESYNEQFF	TGCAGCGTTGAATCGTACAATGAGCAGTTCTTC
NA	NA	TRBV5-1	TRBJ2-2	CASSVGGDTGELFF	TGCGCCAGCAGCGTGGGCGGAGACACCGGGGAGCTGTTTTTT
NA	TRBD2	TRBV28	TRBJ2-7	CASSFWGLAGGSAEQYF	TGTGCCAGCAGTTTCTGGGGACTAGCGGGAGGGTCCGCCGAGCAGTACTTC
few	NA	TRBV2	TRBJ2-6	CASFETGNSWSGANVLTF	TGTGCCAGCTTTGAAACAGGGAATAGCTGGTCTGGGGCCAACGTCCTGACTTTC
many	TRBD2	TRBV7-3	TRBJ2-1	CASSLSGTSGWSYNEQFF	TGTGCCAGCAGCTTAAGCGGGACTAGCGGATGGTCCTACAATGAGCAGTTCTTC
many	NA	TRBV6-5	TRBJ1-1	CASTVGTPNTEAFF	TGTGCCAGCACTGTCGGTACACCGAACACTGAAGCTTTCTTT
many	NA	TRBV4-3	TRBJ1-1	CASSQELGNEAFF	TGCGCCAGCAGCCAAGAATTGGGAAATGAAGCTTTCTTT
many	NA	TRBV19	TRBJ2-3	CASKEFSSTDTQYF	TGTGCCAGTAAGGAGTTTTCTAGCACAGATACGCAGTATTTT
many	NA	TRBV7-3	TRBJ2-3	CASSPAVLAPSTDTQYF	TGTGCCAGCAGCCCAGCGGTCCTAGCGCCTAGCACAGATACGCAGTATTTT
many	NA	TRBV4-3	TRBJ2-3	CASSQDGGTTDTQYF	TGCGCCAGCAGCCAAGATGGGGGAACCACAGATACGCAGTATTTT
NA	NA	TRBV28	TRBJ1-1	CASSLGIPNTEAFF	TGTGCCAGCAGTTTAGGTATCCCGAACACTGAAGCTTTCTTT
many	TRBD2	TRBV6-5	TRBJ2-7	CASSPAGESYEQYF	TGTGCCAGCAGCCCAGCGGGAGAGTCTTACGAGCAGTACTTC
few	TRBD2	TRBV28	TRBJ2-4	CASSLQGLAGGSKNIQYF	TGTGCCAGCAGTTTACAGGGACTAGCGGGAGGAAGCAAAAACATTCAGTACTTC
NA	NA	TRBV27	TRBJ2-7	CASSLATGRGFNYEQYF	TGTGCCAGCAGTTTAGCGACAGGGAGGGGGTTTAACTACGAGCAGTACTTC
NA	NA	TRBV6-4	TRBJ2-3	CASSDSGYPPTDTQYF	TGTGCCAGCAGTGACTCGGGCTATCCCCCCACAGATACGCAGTATTTT
many	NA	TRBV14	TRBJ1-1	CASSARAGGGTEAFF	TGTGCCAGCAGCGCCCGGGCGGGGGGGGGAACTGAAGCTTTCTTT
many	NA	TRBV18	TRBJ2-3	CASSKREDGSSTDTQYF	TGTGCCAGCTCAAAACGGGAAGACGGTTCTAGCACAGATACGCAGTATTTT
many	TRBD2	TRBV7-9	TRBJ2-3	CLSGRTDTQYF	TGTTTAAGCGGGAGGACAGATACGCAGTATTTT
few	TRBD1	TRBV28	TRBJ1-2	CASSTGGKGYTF	TGTGCCAGCAGTACAGGGGGCAAAGGCTACACCTTC
many	NA	TRBV10-3	TRBJ1-3	CAISVQGPSSSGNTIYF	TGTGCCATCAGTGTTCAGGGGCCGTCCTCCTCTGGAAACACCATATATTTT
NA	NA	TRBV20-1	TRBJ1-4	CSARGPRLGPGGNEKLFF	TGCAGTGCTAGGGGACCAAGACTAGGGCCAGGAGGGAATGAAAAACTGTTTTTT
many	TRBD1	TRBV29-1	TRBJ2-5	CSVLKTDRGLYF	TGCAGCGTTTTAAAAACGGACAGGGGGCTGTACTTC
NA	NA	TRBV6-5	TRBJ2-7	CASSYSKTNYEQYF	TGTGCCAGCAGTTACTCGAAAACGAACTACGAGCAGTACTTC